The clone carrying this T cell receptor (beta chain) was seen more than once but under ten times. What it binds is not known. A read error may produce the germline difference seen at one junction end. The data were taken from a study of beta chain features in type 1 diabetes. General observations from the study: Among type 1 diabetes patients, VDJ junctions had fewer insertions and more deletions. Type 1 diabetes patients had TCRB CDR3s that were shorter (moderately but significantly so) in all four CD4+ subsets.

Expressed TCRB transcripts got sequenced, as all isolated RNA was reverse transcribed. Here immunoSEQ multiplex PCR was the method, and the copy in TCRdb shows in-frame clones only, minus some. This sample has hundreds of thousands of clones, with approximately 12% found just once. Germline loops: CDR1 SGHDT, CDR2 YYEEEE. The CDR3 consists of 10 residues. The receptor comes from a woman aged 18-29 years with type 1 diabetes. This chain joins TRBV5-6 and TRBJ2-5, with D uncertain. Sequenced: naive CD4+ T cells from blood. The CDR3: CASGVSPKNF. Written as DNA, the CDR3 is TGTGCCAGCGGAGTGAGCCCCAAGAACTTC.